This T cell receptor (beta chain) derives from a study of beta chain features in type 1 diabetes. Study overall: What patients shared with healthy donors was a similar profile of age, gender and cell yields. The study's findings and limits: TCRB repertoires of naive, central memory and Treg cells appeared more similar among patients than among healthy donors.

Investigators reverse transcribed all isolated RNA, so they sequenced expressed TCRB transcripts. This table comes from immunoSEQ multiplex PCR, and its TCRdb copy is limited to in-frame clones, with some not included. The sample shows about 320,000 clones, around 15% of them seen only once. This CDR3 has 11 amino acids. Germline CDR1 LNHDA, CDR2 SQIVND (reference sequence). V was cut by 4 bases and J by 6 bases, with 5 bases left in between. Ten or more counts support this clone. Its specificity is not known. This CDR3 is also generated by other DNA sequences in the sample. All sorted populations exceeded 95% purity.

The material sequenced was central memory CD4+ T cells from blood. V and J are TRBV19 and TRBJ2-3, with D unclear. The sequence came from a young man in good health. CDR3 DNA: TGTGCCAGTAGTAGGTGGGATACGCAGTATTTT. This translates into CASSRWDTQYF. The full variable domain, in which reference TRBV19 and TRBJ2-3 provide the parts outside the CDR3, is DGGITQSPKYLFRKEGQNVTLSCEQNLNHDAMYWYRQDPGQGLRLIYYSQIVNDFQKGDIAEGYSVSREKKESFPLTVTSAQKNPTAFYLCASSRWDTQYFGPGTRLTVL.